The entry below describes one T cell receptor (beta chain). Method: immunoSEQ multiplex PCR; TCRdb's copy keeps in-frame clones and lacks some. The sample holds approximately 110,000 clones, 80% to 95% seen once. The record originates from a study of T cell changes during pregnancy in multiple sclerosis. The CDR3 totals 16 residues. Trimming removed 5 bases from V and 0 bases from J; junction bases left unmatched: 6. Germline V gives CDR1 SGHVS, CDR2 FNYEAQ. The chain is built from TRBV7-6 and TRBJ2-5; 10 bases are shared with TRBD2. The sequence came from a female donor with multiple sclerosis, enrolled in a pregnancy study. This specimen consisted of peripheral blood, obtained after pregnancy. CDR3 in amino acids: CASSPHGLADQETQYF. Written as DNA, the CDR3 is TGTGCCAGCAGCCCCCATGGACTAGCGGACCAAGAGACCCAGTACTTC.